A single sample gave rise to the 3 T cell receptor beta chains below, sequenced in a study of cytomegalovirus exposure and HLA in healthy donors (dated by TCRdb to the late 2010s). Receptor libraries were prepared by the immunoSEQ multiplex PCR assay. The multiplex PCR relied on a mix of 60 forward primers for TCR Vbeta segments and 13 reverse primers for TCR Jbeta segments. In its TCRdb copy, this immuneACCESS table keeps in-frame sequences only and misses some clones. Where compared with another copy, unresolved V genes explain less than half of these, and the others have no known cause. In this sample the table shows 180,000 or so clones, more than 60% of which occur a single time. The ten largest clones take up 1.4% of the sample. The sequenced sample was PBMCs. Receptors were obtained from a man aged 18 to 30 in good health and CMV-seronegative.

The chain employs TRBV7-9 and TRBJ2-2; possible D gene TRBD2, 5 bases. There are 16 residues in the CDR3. The germline V gene encodes CDR1 SEHNR and CDR2 FQNEAQ (reference sequence). The ends were cut back, 3 bases at V and 0 bases at J, with 11 bases in the middle. In DNA, the CDR3 is TGTGCCAGCAGCTTCTCCCTAGCCGCGAACACCGGGGAGCTGTTTTTT. Translating it yields CASSFSLAANTGELFF.

This chain links TRBV19 with TRBJ2-1, with a possible D match to TRBD2 (6 bases). The CDR3 is made up of 13 amino acids. From germline, CDR1 is LNHDA and CDR2 SQIVND (reference sequence). Deletions cut 6 bases from V and 4 bases from J, with 10 bases between. The CDR3, as DNA: TGTGCCAGTAGCTCTAGCGCTTACAATGAGCAGTTCTTC. This translates into CASSSSAYNEQFF.

The chain is built from TRBV5-1 and TRBJ1-4, with TRBD1 matching 8 bases. Germline V gives CDR1 SGHRS, CDR2 YFSETQ. The CDR3 is 16 residues long. The J segment lost 7 bases and the V segment lost 0 bases, leaving 8 bases of the junction unmatched. This CDR3 is CASSLALGQGREKLFF. CDR3 in DNA: TGCGCCAGCAGCTTGGCCTTAGGACAGGGACGTGAAAAACTGTTTTTT.